This T cell receptor beta chain appears in the sequencing data of a study of radiation and T cells in renal cell carcinoma. As to time point: blood 4 weeks post-SBRT, at nephrectomy. Noted treatment: 15 Gy SBRT to primary tumor, nephrectomy 4 weeks later. Nephrectomy followed 15 Gy stereotactic body radiation by 4 weeks. The patient's renal cell carcinoma had clear cell pathology. Germline CDR1 is MNHNS and CDR2 is SASEGT. Trimming took 7 bases from V and 7 from J, leaving 17 bases between them. The CDR3 runs 14 residues. Generated by immunoSEQ multiplex PCR, the TCRdb table keeps only in-frame clones and is missing some. The sample includes about 83,000 clones, over 80% of them seen just once. This clone appeared once. Its antigen is undetermined. Study findings and constraints: In blood, top tumor clones expanded by 2 weeks, shrinking by 4. No pretreatment tumor biopsies were available for baseline clonotypes.

Specimen: blood, collected from a patient whose treatment included radiotherapy and nephrectomy. This clonotype was sampled from a woman in her fifties or sixties with renal cell carcinoma. The chain links TRBV6-1 to TRBJ1-5; D unresolved. Written as DNA, the CDR3 is TGTGCCAGCAAAAAGCGTGGGCCTAGGCAGCCCCAGCATTTT. As protein: CASKKRGPRQPQHF.